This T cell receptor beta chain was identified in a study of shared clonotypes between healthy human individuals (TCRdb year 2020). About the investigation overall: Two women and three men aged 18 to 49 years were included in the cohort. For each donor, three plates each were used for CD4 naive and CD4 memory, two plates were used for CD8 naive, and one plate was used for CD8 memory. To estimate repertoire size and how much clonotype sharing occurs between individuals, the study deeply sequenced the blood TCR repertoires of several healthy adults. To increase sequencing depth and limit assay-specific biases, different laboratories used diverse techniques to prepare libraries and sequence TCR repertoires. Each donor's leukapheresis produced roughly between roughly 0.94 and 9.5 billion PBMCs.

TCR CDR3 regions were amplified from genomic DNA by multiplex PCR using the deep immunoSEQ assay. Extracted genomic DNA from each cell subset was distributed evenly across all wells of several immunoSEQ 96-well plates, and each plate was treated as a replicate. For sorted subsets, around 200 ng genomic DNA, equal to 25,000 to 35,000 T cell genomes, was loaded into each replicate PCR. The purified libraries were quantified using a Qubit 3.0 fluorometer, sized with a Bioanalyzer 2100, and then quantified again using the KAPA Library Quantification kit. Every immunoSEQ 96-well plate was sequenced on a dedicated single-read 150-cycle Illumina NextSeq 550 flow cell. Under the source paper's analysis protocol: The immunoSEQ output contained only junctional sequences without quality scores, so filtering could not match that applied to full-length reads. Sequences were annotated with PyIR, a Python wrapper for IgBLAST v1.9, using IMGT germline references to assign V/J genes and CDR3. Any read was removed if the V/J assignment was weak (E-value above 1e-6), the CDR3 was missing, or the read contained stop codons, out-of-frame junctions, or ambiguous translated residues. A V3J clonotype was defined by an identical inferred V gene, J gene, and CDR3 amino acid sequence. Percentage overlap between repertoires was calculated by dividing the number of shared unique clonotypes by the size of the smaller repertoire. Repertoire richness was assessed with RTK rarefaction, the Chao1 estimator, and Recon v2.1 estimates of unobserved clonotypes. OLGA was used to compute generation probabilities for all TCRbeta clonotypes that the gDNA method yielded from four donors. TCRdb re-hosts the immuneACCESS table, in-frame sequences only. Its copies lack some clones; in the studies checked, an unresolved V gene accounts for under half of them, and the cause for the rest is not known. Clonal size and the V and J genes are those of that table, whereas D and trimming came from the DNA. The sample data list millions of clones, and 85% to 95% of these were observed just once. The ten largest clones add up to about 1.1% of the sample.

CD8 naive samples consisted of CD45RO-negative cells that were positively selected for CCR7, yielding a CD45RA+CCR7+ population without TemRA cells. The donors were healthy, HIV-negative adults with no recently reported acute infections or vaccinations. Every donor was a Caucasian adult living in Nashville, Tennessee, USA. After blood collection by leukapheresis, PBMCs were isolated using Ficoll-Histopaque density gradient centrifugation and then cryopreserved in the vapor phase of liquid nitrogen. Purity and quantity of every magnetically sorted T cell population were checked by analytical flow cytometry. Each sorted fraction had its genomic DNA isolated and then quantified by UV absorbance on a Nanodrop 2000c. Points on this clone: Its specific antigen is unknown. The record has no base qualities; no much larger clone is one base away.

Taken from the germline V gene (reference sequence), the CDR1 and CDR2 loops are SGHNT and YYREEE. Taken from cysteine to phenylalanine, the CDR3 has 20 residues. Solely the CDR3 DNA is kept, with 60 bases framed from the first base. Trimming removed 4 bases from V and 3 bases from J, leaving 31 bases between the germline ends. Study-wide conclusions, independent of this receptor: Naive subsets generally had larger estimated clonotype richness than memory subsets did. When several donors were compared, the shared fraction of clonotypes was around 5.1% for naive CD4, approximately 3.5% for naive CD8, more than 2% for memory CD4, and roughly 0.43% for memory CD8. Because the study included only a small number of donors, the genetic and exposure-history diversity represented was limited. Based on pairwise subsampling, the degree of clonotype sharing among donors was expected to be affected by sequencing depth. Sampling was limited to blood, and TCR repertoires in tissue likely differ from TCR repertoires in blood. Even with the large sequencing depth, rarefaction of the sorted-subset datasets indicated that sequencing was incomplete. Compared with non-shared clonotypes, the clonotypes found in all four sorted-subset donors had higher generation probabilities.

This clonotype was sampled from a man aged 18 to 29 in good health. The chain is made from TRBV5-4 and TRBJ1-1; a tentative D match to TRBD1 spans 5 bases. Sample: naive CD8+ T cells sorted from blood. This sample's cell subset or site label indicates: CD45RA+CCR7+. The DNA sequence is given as TGTGCCAGCAGCCCCCAGACAGTGTACTCATTTTTTCGGAGTGACACTGAAGCTTTCTTT. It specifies CASSPQTVYSFFRSDTEAFF.